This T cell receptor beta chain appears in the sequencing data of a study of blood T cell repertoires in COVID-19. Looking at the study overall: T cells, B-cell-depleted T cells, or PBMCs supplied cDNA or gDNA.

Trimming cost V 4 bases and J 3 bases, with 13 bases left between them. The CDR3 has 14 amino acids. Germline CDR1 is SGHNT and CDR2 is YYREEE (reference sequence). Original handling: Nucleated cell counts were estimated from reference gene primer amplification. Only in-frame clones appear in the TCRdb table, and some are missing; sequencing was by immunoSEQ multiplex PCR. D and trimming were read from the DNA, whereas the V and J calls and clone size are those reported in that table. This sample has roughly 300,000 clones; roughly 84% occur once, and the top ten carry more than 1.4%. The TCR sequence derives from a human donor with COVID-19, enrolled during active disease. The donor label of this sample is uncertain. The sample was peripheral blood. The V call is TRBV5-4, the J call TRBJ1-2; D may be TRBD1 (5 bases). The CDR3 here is CASSRAGEHYGYTF. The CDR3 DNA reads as TGTGCCAGCAGCCGGGCGGGGGAGCACTATGGCTACACCTTC.